Listed below are T cell receptor beta chains from one sample, sequenced in a study of shared clonotypes between healthy human individuals. Here immunoSEQ multiplex PCR was the method, and the copy in TCRdb shows in-frame clones only, minus some. The sample contains 400,000 to 500,000 clones, less than 80% of which appear only once. The sequencing input was PBMCs. The source is a middle-aged woman in good health. Some clones in this sample may be carry-over from other donors' samples. Both conserved end residues are part of each CDR3. The D gene is left open where the match is weak. Size is stated for part of the rows, as once, few or many counts, or as a class when the clone is expanded.

j_call	d_call	clone_size	v_call	cdr3_nt	cdr3_aa
TRBJ1-2	-	few	TRBV2	TGTGCCAGCGACTCGAACGGAGGGATTCTTAACTATGGCTACACCTTC	CASDSNGGILNYGYTF
TRBJ1-3	-	-	TRBV30	TGTGCCTGGAGACAAGGGAGAAACACCATATATTTT	CAWRQGRNTIYF
TRBJ1-2	-	once	TRBV29-1	TGCAGCGTTGATGACAGGATGAACTATGGCTACACCTTC	CSVDDRMNYGYTF
TRBJ1-2	-	-	TRBV4-3	TGCGCCAGCAGCCAAGATCCCGAGGTGGGACGGGGTGGCTACACCTTC	CASSQDPEVGRGGYTF
TRBJ2-7	-	-	TRBV5-4	TGTGCCAGCAGTCAGAAGCTGTCCGGGTCCTACGAGCAGTACTTC	CASSQKLSGSYEQYF
TRBJ2-3	-	-	TRBV5-6	TGTGCCAGCAGCCGAAGAGGGGCCCTCAGCTGGGAGTATTTT	CASSRRGALSWEYF
TRBJ2-1	TRBD2	-	TRBV9	TGTGCCAGCAGCCCCTCGGGGCGGGAGGGCCTGCAGCAGTTCTTC	CASSPSGREGLQQFF
TRBJ1-5	-	-	TRBV6-5	TGTGCCAGCAGCCCCGGGGGGGGAAATCAGCCCCAGCATTTT	CASSPGGGNQPQHF
TRBJ2-2	-	few	TRBV21-1	TGTGCCAGCATGTCGGTCACCGGGGAGCTGTTTTTT	CASMSVTGELFF
TRBJ2-5	TRBD2	few	TRBV9	TGTGCCAGCAGCGTAGGAGATAGCGGGAGGGGTTTCCAAGAGACCCAGTACTTC	CASSVGDSGRGFQETQYF
TRBJ2-7	-	-	TRBV27	TGTGCCAGCAGCCCTAATACTAGGTTCGGCGAGCAGTACTTC	CASSPNTRFGEQYF
TRBJ2-5	TRBD2	-	TRBV5-1	TGCGCCAGCGGACTAGCGGGAGAGGAGACCCAGTACTTC	CASGLAGEETQYF
TRBJ2-1	-	-	TRBV5-1	TGCGCCAGCAGCTTAACTAGCAGGGATGAGCAGTTCTTC	CASSLTSRDEQFF
TRBJ1-2	TRBD1	-	TRBV6-1	TGTGCCAGCAGCGACGGGACAGGGGGCGGCTATGGCTACACCTTC	CASSDGTGGGYGYTF
TRBJ1-1	-	-	TRBV5-4	TGTGCTAGCAGCTTTAGTGTCTTTAGCGCTGAAGCTTTCTTT	CASSFSVFSAEAFF
TRBJ1-3	-	-	TRBV7-3	TGTGCCAGCAGCCCTGGGGGCGGTGGAAACACCATATATTTT	CASSPGGGGNTIYF
TRBJ2-3	TRBD2	-	TRBV9	TGTGCCAGCAGCGTGCAAGCGGGAGCAGATACGCAGTATTTT	CASSVQAGADTQYF
TRBJ1-1	-	-	TRBV19	TGTGCCATATCCGCGACAGCGAACACTGAAGCTTTCTTT	CAISATANTEAFF
TRBJ1-5	-	many	TRBV5-1	TGCGCCAGCAGCTTGGCCGGATATAGCAATCAGCCCCAGCATTTT	CASSLAGYSNQPQHF
TRBJ1-5	TRBD1	-	TRBV7-2	TGTGCCAGCAGCCCGGACAGGGGGAAAGGAAATCAGCCCCAGCATTTT	CASSPDRGKGNQPQHF
TRBJ2-7	-	-	TRBV15	TGTGCCACCAGCAGAGGCAGGGCCCTGGACGAGCAGTACTTC	CATSRGRALDEQYF